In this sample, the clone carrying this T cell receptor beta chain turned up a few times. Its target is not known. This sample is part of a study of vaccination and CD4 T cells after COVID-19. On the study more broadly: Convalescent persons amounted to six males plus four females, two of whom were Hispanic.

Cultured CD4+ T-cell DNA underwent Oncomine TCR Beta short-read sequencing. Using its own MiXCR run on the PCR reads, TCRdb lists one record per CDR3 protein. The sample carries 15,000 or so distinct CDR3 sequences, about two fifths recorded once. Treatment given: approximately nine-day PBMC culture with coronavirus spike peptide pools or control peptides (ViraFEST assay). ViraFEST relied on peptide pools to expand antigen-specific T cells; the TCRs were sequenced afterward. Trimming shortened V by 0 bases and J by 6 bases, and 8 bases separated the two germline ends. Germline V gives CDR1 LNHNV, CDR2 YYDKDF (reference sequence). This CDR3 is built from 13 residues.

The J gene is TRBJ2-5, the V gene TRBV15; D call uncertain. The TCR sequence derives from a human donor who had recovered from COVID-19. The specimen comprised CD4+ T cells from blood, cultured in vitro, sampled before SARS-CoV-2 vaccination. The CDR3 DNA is TGTGCCACCAGCAGAGATTTAGGCAAGACCCAGTACTTC. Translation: CATSRDLGKTQYF. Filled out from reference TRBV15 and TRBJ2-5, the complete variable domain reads DAMVIQNPRYQVTQFGKPVTLSCSQTLNHNVMYWYQQKSSQAPKLLFHYYDKDFNNEADTPDNFQSRRPNTSFCFLDIRSPGLGDTAMYLCATSRDLGKTQYFGPGTRLLVL.